A single T cell receptor (beta chain) is shown here with its context. This entry is derived from a study of metastatic and nonmetastatic thyroid tumors. TCRdb re-analyzed the PCR reads using MiXCR. In the table there are around 20,000 clones, around a third of which are singletons. The V gene end was trimmed by 5 bases and the J gene end by 0 bases; junction bases not matched to a gene: 9. In germline, CDR1 is SGHAT, CDR2 FQNNGV. CDR3 length: 16 residues. No treatment of any kind had been given to any patient before thyroid surgery. What was sequenced was blood. The clonotype was recovered from a female donor with papillary thyroid cancer or a benign thyroid nodule (not recorded which). Some clones in this sample may be carry-over from other donors' samples. The chain uses TRBV11-2 and TRBJ2-7, with 8 bases lining up with TRBD1. CDR3 coding DNA: TGTGCCAGCAGCCCCGCCCCGGGACAGGCCTCCTACGAGCAGTACTTC. This encodes CASSPAPGQASYEQYF.